This is a list of T cell receptor beta chains from one sample in a study of blood T cell repertoires in COVID-19. The table came from immunoSEQ multiplex PCR; TCRdb's copy has only in-frame clones and leaves some out. Counted here are about 39,000 clones, around 87% occurring once; the ten biggest clones make up more than 20%. The material sequenced was peripheral blood. The receptors shown here come from a man aged 45 to 65 with active or convalescent COVID-19. CDR3s include the opening cysteine and the closing phenylalanine or tryptophan. The D gene is left open where the match is weak. Only some rows state a clone size, as once, few, many or a class for expanded clones.

>TRBV27|.|TRBD2|TRBJ2-1
CASSFIGGGTSTYNEQFF
TGTGCCAGCAGTTTTATAGGGGGGGGGACTAGCACCTACAATGAGCAGTTCTTC
>TRBV15|.|TRBD1|TRBJ1-2
CATSNRDRRNGYTF
TGTGCCACCAGCAACCGGGACAGGCGGAATGGCTACACCTTC
>TRBV4-2|few|TRBD1|TRBJ1-4
CASSQDKRDRGFTNEKLFF
TGTGCCAGCAGCCAAGATAAAAGGGACAGGGGATTCACTAATGAAAAACTGTTTTTT
>TRBV5-1|.|.|TRBJ1-1
CASSLKRDTEAFF
TGCGCCAGCAGCTTGAAGAGGGACACTGAAGCTTTCTTT
>TRBV28|many|.|TRBJ1-5
CASSLGWGNSNQPQHF
TGTGCCAGCAGCTTAGGTTGGGGCAATAGCAATCAGCCCCAGCATTTT
>TRBV2|.|.|TRBJ1-6
CASSGRPSGNSPLHF
TGTGCCAGCAGTGGAAGGCCCAGCGGGAATTCACCCCTCCACTTT
>TRBV9|.|.|TRBJ2-1
CASSVEAVGNEQFF
TGTGCCAGCAGCGTAGAGGCGGTCGGGAATGAGCAGTTCTTC
>TRBV18|.|.|TRBJ2-3
CASSQGISTDTQYF
TGTGCCAGCTCACAGGGGATTAGTACCGATACGCAGTATTTT
>TRBV7-7|.|TRBD1|TRBJ2-7
CASSLGDSANYEQYF
TGTGCCAGCAGCTTAGGGGACAGCGCCAACTACGAGCAGTACTTC
>TRBV24-1|.|TRBD1|TRBJ1-2
CATSDSGTGDYGYTF
TGTGCCACCAGTGATTCCGGGACAGGGGACTATGGCTACACCTTC
>TRBV7-2|.|.|TRBJ2-1
CASSLSRSVQFF
TGTGCCAGCAGCTTATCGAGGTCTGTGCAGTTCTTC
>TRBV27|.|.|TRBJ1-4
CASSLAGEKLFF
TGTGCCAGCAGTCTAGCGGGGGAAAAACTGTTTTTT
>TRBV5-1|.|.|TRBJ2-5
CASSFKETQYF
TGCGCCAGCAGCTTTAAAGAGACCCAGTACTTC
>TRBV11-2|.|.|TRBJ2-7
CASSLEGGPYEQYF
TGTGCCAGCAGCCTGGAGGGGGGGCCGTACGAGCAGTACTTC
>TRBV5-1|.|TRBD2|TRBJ2-5
CASSSGGWTSGAQETQYF
TGCGCCAGCAGCTCCGGGGGGTGGACTAGCGGAGCTCAAGAGACCCAGTACTTC
>TRBV28|.|.|TRBJ1-1
CASNAPGGEAFF
TGTGCCAGCAACGCCCCGGGAGGGGAAGCTTTCTTT
>TRBV5-4|.|TRBD2|TRBJ2-4
CASSYLAGTAKNIQYF
TGTGCCAGCAGCTACCTAGCGGGAACGGCCAAAAACATTCAGTACTTC
>TRBV3-1/TRBV3-2|.|TRBD1|TRBJ2-5
CASSQPGQVIQETQYF
TGTGCCAGCAGCCAACCGGGACAGGTAATCCAAGAGACCCAGTACTTC
>TRBV3-1/TRBV3-2|once|.|TRBJ2-1
CASSQDSWSSYNEQFF
TGTGCCAGCAGCCAAGATTCTTGGAGCTCCTACAATGAGCAGTTCTTC
>TRBV11-1|.|.|TRBJ2-7
CASSLGQGRAYEQYF
TGTGCCAGCAGCTTAGGTCAGGGGAGGGCCTACGAGCAGTACTTC
>TRBV2|.|.|TRBJ1-5
CASSEQGLSNQPQHF
TGTGCCAGCAGTGAACAGGGGCTGAGCAATCAGCCCCAGCATTTT
>TRBV11-3|.|.|TRBJ2-3
CASSLGATSSTDTQYF
TGTGCCAGCAGCTTAGGGGCTACTTCTAGCACAGATACGCAGTATTTT
>TRBV29-1|.|.|TRBJ1-2
CSVAGAHYGYTF
TGCAGCGTTGCCGGTGCGCACTATGGCTACACCTTC
>TRBV6-5|.|.|TRBJ2-1
CASSPPGGWNEQFF
TGTGCCAGCAGTCCCCCCGGGGGTTGGAATGAGCAGTTCTTC